Listed below are T cell receptor beta chains from one sample, sequenced in a study of blood T cell repertoires in COVID-19. Sequencing was performed with immunoSEQ multiplex PCR; in TCRdb, only in-frame clones are kept and a portion is missing. The sample shows about 65,000 clones, 75% to 90% of them seen only once. The sample comprised peripheral blood. Receptor source: a man at least 80 years old with acute or convalescent COVID-19. Each CDR3 is given with its conserved first and last residue. Fields, in order: clone size, V gene, J gene, D gene, CDR3 DNA, CDR3 protein. D genes are given only for firm matches. Some rows have no size entry. The others give once, few or many, or a class for an expanded clone.

once,TRBV7-6,TRBJ2-5,NA,TGTGCCAGCAGCTTAGTGGTGGGGACTGTCAATGCGGAGACCCAGTACTTC,CASSLVVGTVNAETQYF
NA,TRBV7-9,TRBJ2-7,TRBD1,TGTGCCAGCAGCGCGGACTCAACAGGGGGAAGGAACGAGCAGTACTTC,CASSADSTGGRNEQYF
few,TRBV7-6,TRBJ2-7,TRBD2,TGTGCCAGCAGCTTAGGGGAAGCGGGGGGATACTCCTACGAGCAGTACTTC,CASSLGEAGGYSYEQYF
NA,TRBV7-9,TRBJ2-5,NA,TGTGCCAGCAGCTTAGGAGGGGGAGCGGAGACCCAGTACTTC,CASSLGGGAETQYF
once,TRBV6-5,TRBJ2-1,NA,TGTGCCAGCAGTTACTCTGGAGGGGTCTACAATGAGCAGTTCTTC,CASSYSGGVYNEQFF
NA,TRBV18,TRBJ2-2,NA,TGTGCCAGCTCACCGGGACTTGAGGGCGGGGAGCTGTTTTTT,CASSPGLEGGELFF
NA,TRBV2,TRBJ1-1,NA,TGTGCCAGCAGTGAACAGGGTTACACTGAAGCTTTCTTT,CASSEQGYTEAFF
NA,TRBV5-6,TRBJ1-2,NA,TGTGCCAGCAGCGAGGTCGGCTATGGCTACACCTTC,CASSEVGYGYTF
NA,TRBV11-2,TRBJ1-5,NA,TGTGCCAGCAGTCTTTTCTCCCAGGGCCAGCCCCAGCATTTT,CASSLFSQGQPQHF
NA,TRBV15,TRBJ1-4,NA,TGTGCCACCAGTCTGAACGGTGAAAAACTGTTTTTT,CATSLNGEKLFF
NA,TRBV6-5,TRBJ2-1,TRBD2,TGTGCCAGCAGTTACTCGGGACTAGCGGGGGGGAATGAGCAGTTCTTC,CASSYSGLAGGNEQFF
few,TRBV5-4,TRBJ2-3,NA,TGTGCCAGCAGCTTTCGGGGCACAGATACGCAGTATTTT,CASSFRGTDTQYF
NA,TRBV25-1,TRBJ2-5,TRBD2,TGTGCCAGCAGTCGAGGGACTAGCGGGGGGCAAGAGACCCAGTACTTC,CASSRGTSGGQETQYF
NA,TRBV4-2,TRBJ2-3,TRBD2,TGTGCCAGCAAAGACGGGAGCGGGGGGACAGATACGCAGTATTTT,CASKDGSGGTDTQYF
NA,TRBV4-2,TRBJ1-6,NA,TGTGCCAGCAGCCAAGAGGCCACCAATTCACCCCTCCACTTT,CASSQEATNSPLHF
NA,TRBV4-1,TRBJ2-4,NA,TGCGCCAGCAGCCCACCTGACTCCAAAAACATTCAGTACTTC,CASSPPDSKNIQYF
NA,TRBV5-6,TRBJ1-1,TRBD1,TGTGCCAGCAGGCGGGGACAGGTGACTGGGAAGAACACTGAAGCTTTCTTT,CASRRGQVTGKNTEAFF
NA,TRBV7-2,TRBJ1-1,NA,TGTGCCAGCAGCACCGGGACAACCATCGCAGCGAACACTGAAGCTTTCTTT,CASSTGTTIAANTEAFF
NA,TRBV7-2,TRBJ2-7,NA,TGTGCCAGCAGCTTAGTCGGCAGGGCAAGCTCCTACGAGCAGTACTTC,CASSLVGRASSYEQYF
NA,TRBV11-2,TRBJ1-6,NA,TGTGCCAGCAGCTTAGAGGCAGGGGATTCACCCCTCCACTTT,CASSLEAGDSPLHF
NA,TRBV18,TRBJ2-3,NA,TGTGCCAGCTCACCAGAGCGGACCAACACAGATACGCAGTATTTT,CASSPERTNTDTQYF
NA,TRBV6-5,TRBJ1-1,NA,TGTGCCAGCAGCGCTACAGGTAACACTGAAGCTTTCTTT,CASSATGNTEAFF
NA,TRBV10-1,TRBJ2-5,TRBD2,TGCGCCAGCAGTGACTCGAGGGCGGGGGGGAGCCAAGAGACCCAGTACTTC,CASSDSRAGGSQETQYF
NA,TRBV3-1/TRBV3-2,TRBJ2-1,TRBD2,TGTGCCAGCAGCCTCGGACTAGCGGGGGCTACCCCATACAATGAGCAGTTCTTC,CASSLGLAGATPYNEQFF
NA,TRBV7-9,TRBJ1-3,NA,TGTGCCAGCAGCATAGATCAGAAATCTGGAAACACCATATATTTT,CASSIDQKSGNTIYF
NA,TRBV7-2,TRBJ2-3,NA,TGTGCCAGCAGCATTCGACAGACTACAGATACGCAGTATTTT,CASSIRQTTDTQYF
once,TRBV10-3,TRBJ2-7,NA,TGTGCCATCAGTGGGGTAGAGGGTTCCTACGAGCAGTACTTC,CAISGVEGSYEQYF
NA,TRBV7-9,TRBJ2-1,TRBD1,TGTGCCAGCAGCTTTCCGGGACAGGGCGCCTACAATGAGCAGTTCTTC,CASSFPGQGAYNEQFF
few,TRBV29-1,TRBJ2-3,NA,TGCAGCGTGGTGGGAGTTACGCAGTATTTT,CSVVGVTQYF
NA,TRBV18,TRBJ2-7,TRBD1,TGTGCCAGCTCTCCGGGACAGGGAATCTCCTACGAGCAGTACTTC,CASSPGQGISYEQYF
NA,TRBV5-1,TRBJ2-1,TRBD2,TGCGCCAGCAGCTTGGCCGGCGGGGGGGCCAATGAGCAGTTCTTC,CASSLAGGGANEQFF
NA,TRBV5-1,TRBJ2-5,NA,TGCGCCAGCAGCTTGGATCCGGGGGGCCGGGAGACCCAGTACTTC,CASSLDPGGRETQYF
once,TRBV20-1,TRBJ2-2,NA,TGCAGTGCTAGTTCTGTGAACACCGGGGAGCTGTTTTTT,CSASSVNTGELFF
NA,TRBV5-6,TRBJ1-1,TRBD1,TGTGCCAGCAGCGGCAAGGACAGGGGGGTGGCCACTGAAGCTTTCTTT,CASSGKDRGVATEAFF
few,TRBV19,TRBJ1-5,NA,TGTGCCAGTCTGGGGAGAGGCACAGGGACGGGCAGCAATCAGCCCCAGCATTTT,CASLGRGTGTGSNQPQHF
NA,TRBV28,TRBJ1-2,TRBD1,TGTGCCAGTTTTACAACCCCGGACAGGGTGTTTGGCTACACCTTC,CASFTTPDRVFGYTF
NA,TRBV5-8,TRBJ1-3,TRBD1,TGTGCCAGCAGCTATGGACAGGGAGGAAACACCATATATTTT,CASSYGQGGNTIYF
NA,TRBV7-2,TRBJ1-2,NA,TGTGCCAGCAGCCCCCCGGGCTATGGCTACACCTTC,CASSPPGYGYTF
NA,TRBV7-2,TRBJ1-4,NA,TGTGCCAGCAGCTTCCACATGACTAATGAAAAACTGTTTTTT,CASSFHMTNEKLFF
NA,TRBV7-8,TRBJ1-1,NA,TGTGCCAGCAGCTTATCCGCAGGGAACACTGAAGCTTTCTTT,CASSLSAGNTEAFF
NA,TRBV7-9,TRBJ1-2,NA,TGTGCCAGCAGCTTAGATGGAGGGGACTATGGCTACACCTTC,CASSLDGGDYGYTF
NA,TRBV7-9,TRBJ1-6,TRBD1,TGTGCCAGCAGCCCCATGACAGGGTCTGATAATTCACCCCTCCACTTT,CASSPMTGSDNSPLHF
NA,TRBV6-5,TRBJ1-3,NA,TGTGCCAGCAGTCGGACAGCCTCTGGAAACACCATATATTTT,CASSRTASGNTIYF
NA,TRBV4-2,TRBJ2-1,TRBD2,TGTGCCAGCAGCCAAAGGACTAGCGGGGGGTACAATGAGCAGTTCTTC,CASSQRTSGGYNEQFF
NA,TRBV3-1/TRBV3-2,TRBJ2-5,TRBD2,TGTGCCAGCAGGAGCGGGGGGTGGCCAGGGAGGGAGGAGACCCAGTACTTC,CASRSGGWPGREETQYF
NA,TRBV11-3,TRBJ2-3,TRBD2,TGTGCCAGCAGCCACGGGACTAGCGGGGTAACAGATACGCAGTATTTT,CASSHGTSGVTDTQYF
few,TRBV7-9,TRBJ1-1,NA,TGTGCCAGCAGCCCCCGCGGTCGGAGACTAAATGAAGCTTTCTTT,CASSPRGRRLNEAFF
NA,TRBV2,TRBJ2-7,TRBD1,TGTGCCAGCAGTGAAGCAATGACAGGGCGAGACGAGCAGTACTTC,CASSEAMTGRDEQYF
NA,TRBV9,TRBJ2-3,TRBD2,TGTGCCAGCAGCCTCGGGAGACTAGCGGGGCGCGATACGCAGTATTTT,CASSLGRLAGRDTQYF
few,TRBV4-2,TRBJ1-2,TRBD1,TGTGCCAGCAGCCAACCGGGACAGAGAAACTATGGCTACACCTTC,CASSQPGQRNYGYTF